This TCR beta chain comes out of a study of cytomegalovirus exposure and HLA in healthy donors. Researchers ran the PCR with 60 Vbeta and 13 Jbeta primers. Clones were read by immunoSEQ multiplex PCR, and TCRdb kept only the in-frame ones, dropping some. The sample shows about 99,000 clones, about 80% of them seen only once. CDR1 and CDR2 from the germline V gene are LNHDA and SQIVND (reference sequence). V gave up 3 bases and J gave up 5 bases; unmatched junction bases: 10. This CDR3 is built from 17 residues. Material: PBMCs. The chain joins TRBV19 to TRBJ1-5; 10 nucleotides match TRBD1. The receptor was isolated from a man between 40 and 49 years old in good health and CMV-seronegative. Here the CDR3 DNA reads TGTGCCAGTAGTATCGAATCCCGGGACAGGGGCTATCAGCCCCAGCATTTT. This gives the protein CASSIESRDRGYQPQHF. The full variable domain, in which reference TRBV19 and TRBJ1-5 provide the parts outside the CDR3, is DGGITQSPKYLFRKEGQNVTLSCEQNLNHDAMYWYRQDPGQGLRLIYYSQIVNDFQKGDIAEGYSVSREKKESFPLTVTSAQKNPTAFYLCASSIESRDRGYQPQHFGDGTRLSIL.